This T cell receptor beta chain was obtained from a study of cytomegalovirus exposure and HLA in healthy donors. The CDR3 contains 15 residues. V dropped 3 bases and J dropped 2 bases, with 11 bases sitting between them. Looked up from germline, CDR1 is SGHTA and CDR2 is FQGNSA. Amplification used 60 Vbeta primers and 13 Jbeta primers. The table came from immunoSEQ multiplex PCR; TCRdb's copy has only in-frame clones and leaves some out. The table shows about 300,000 clones, with roughly 89% occurring only once. As to this clone: The target antigen is unknown.

Study-level results: In an earlier analysis, most TCR beta V segments were productive about 87% or about 30% of the time. The authors enumerated over 150 TCR beta chains as linked to cytomegalovirus. It was only CMV serostatus that was available as immune exposure information. TCR sequences were mostly rare, though some public TCRs occurred in many donors.

Material: PBMCs. This rearrangement joins TRBV7-2 to TRBJ1-5, with a weak D call TRBD1 (5 bases). This clonotype was obtained from a middle-aged man in good health and CMV-seropositive. In nucleotides, the CDR3 is TGTGCCAGCAGCTTGAATCAGGGTGGCAATCAGCCCCAGCATTTT. Its translation is CASSLNQGGNQPQHF.